A selection of T cell receptor beta chains follows, all from one sample in a study of blood T cell repertoires in COVID-19. The table came from immunoSEQ multiplex PCR; TCRdb's copy has only in-frame clones and leaves some out. The sample carries about 130,000 clones, around 85% recorded once. The sequencing sample was made of peripheral blood. Source of these receptors: a man younger than 45 with COVID-19, enrolled during active disease. CDR3s include the opening cysteine and the closing phenylalanine or tryptophan. The D gene is left open where the match is weak. Some rows have no size entry. The others give once, few or many, or a class for an expanded clone.

abundance	d_gene	v_gene	j_gene	CDR3aa	CDR3nt
NA	NA	TRBV5-1	TRBJ1-4	CASSIGTSTNEKLFF	TGCGCCAGCAGCATAGGGACATCAACTAATGAAAAACTGTTTTTT
NA	NA	TRBV5-5	TRBJ1-6	CASSLLGLDSPLHF	TGTGCCAGCAGCTTGCTGGGGCTAGATTCACCCCTCCACTTT
NA	TRBD1	TRBV19	TRBJ2-3	CASSIKDRATDTQYF	TGTGCCAGTAGTATCAAGGACAGGGCCACAGATACGCAGTATTTT
few	NA	TRBV6-1	TRBJ2-7	CASSEEEGLAYEQYF	TGTGCCAGCAGTGAAGAGGAGGGCCTAGCCTACGAGCAGTACTTC
NA	NA	TRBV2	TRBJ1-2	CASTLVGQGIRGYTF	TGTGCCAGCACTCTCGTCGGTCAGGGGATCCGTGGCTACACCTTC
NA	TRBD1	TRBV25-1	TRBJ1-5	CASGGQGSGQPQHF	TGTGCCAGCGGCGGACAGGGTTCGGGGCAGCCCCAGCATTTT
NA	TRBD1	TRBV7-6	TRBJ2-7	CASSYETGLVYEQYF	TGTGCCAGCAGTTACGAGACAGGGTTGGTCTACGAGCAGTACTTC
NA	TRBD1	TRBV7-8	TRBJ1-5	CASSIGQGAIQPQHF	TGTGCCAGCAGCATCGGACAGGGGGCGATTCAGCCCCAGCATTTT
NA	NA	TRBV2	TRBJ2-1	CASSPGGTANSNEQFF	TGTGCCAGCAGCCCCGGCGGGACAGCGAACTCTAATGAGCAGTTCTTC
NA	NA	TRBV18	TRBJ2-7	CASVKGISYEQYF	TGTGCCAGCGTAAAGGGGATTTCCTACGAGCAGTACTTC
NA	NA	TRBV5-1	TRBJ1-4	CASSLGGGNEKLFF	TGCGCCAGCAGCTTGGGAGGCGGGAATGAAAAACTGTTTTTT
few	TRBD2	TRBV7-3	TRBJ2-5	CASSPSGRAEETQYF	TGTGCCAGCAGCCCCAGCGGGAGGGCCGAGGAGACCCAGTACTTC
NA	TRBD1	TRBV11-1	TRBJ1-6	CASSLTGGLHSPLHF	TGTGCCAGCAGCTTAACAGGGGGCCTCCATTCACCCCTCCACTTT
NA	TRBD2	TRBV30	TRBJ2-1	CAWSVRGGRLGEQFF	TGTGCCTGGAGTGTACGAGGCGGGAGGCTAGGGGAGCAGTTCTTC
NA	NA	TRBV19	TRBJ2-3	CASSQSRHTDTQYF	TGTGCCAGTAGTCAGAGCAGGCACACAGATACGCAGTATTTT
few	TRBD1	TRBV14	TRBJ1-4	CASSQNRGNEKLFF	TGTGCCAGCAGCCAAAACAGGGGAAATGAAAAACTGTTTTTT
NA	NA	TRBV27	TRBJ2-7	CASSAGSGNSYEQYF	TGTGCCAGCAGCGCCGGTAGCGGCAACTCCTACGAGCAGTACTTC
once	NA	TRBV6-5	TRBJ2-3	CASKDSYSTDTQYF	TGTGCCAGCAAGGACAGCTATAGCACAGATACGCAGTATTTT
NA	NA	TRBV29-1	TRBJ1-5	CSVEDEVGQPQHF	TGCAGCGTTGAAGACGAGGTAGGTCAGCCCCAGCATTTT
NA	TRBD2	TRBV7-9	TRBJ2-3	CASSLESAGVSTDTQYF	TGTGCCAGCAGCCTCGAGAGCGCGGGGGTATCCACAGATACGCAGTATTTT
NA	TRBD1	TRBV7-8	TRBJ1-1	CASSKGQGSTEAFF	TGTGCCAGCAGCAAAGGACAGGGGAGCACTGAAGCTTTCTTT
once	NA	TRBV6-1	TRBJ1-4	CASSEQGLDNEKLFF	TGTGCCAGCAGTGAACAGGGACTTGATAATGAAAAACTGTTTTTT
NA	NA	TRBV28	TRBJ1-6	CASSLSEANYPSSPLHF	TGTGCCAGCAGTTTATCAGAGGCCAACTATCCTTCTTCACCCCTCCACTTT
NA	NA	TRBV6-5	TRBJ2-5	CASSYSGRSTQYF	TGTGCCAGCAGTTACTCGGGGCGGAGCACCCAGTACTTC
NA	TRBD1	TRBV6-5	TRBJ1-1	CASSYSTGTANTEAFF	TGTGCCAGCAGTTACTCGACAGGGACAGCGAACACTGAAGCTTTCTTT
NA	NA	TRBV9	TRBJ1-4	CASSVGHLRGEKLFF	TGTGCCAGCAGCGTAGGGCATTTGCGGGGTGAAAAACTGTTTTTT
NA	TRBD1	TRBV5-4	TRBJ2-3	CASSSGTVTVPDTQYF	TGTGCCAGCAGCTCAGGGACAGTCACGGTCCCAGATACGCAGTATTTT
NA	NA	TRBV9	TRBJ2-1	CASSVGTYNEQFF	TGTGCCAGCAGCGTCGGGACTTACAATGAGCAGTTCTTC
NA	NA	TRBV24-1	TRBJ2-2	CATSESWGRRTGELFF	TGTGCCACCAGTGAATCCTGGGGGCGCCGAACCGGGGAGCTGTTTTTT
NA	TRBD2	TRBV5-4	TRBJ2-1	CASSAGGGFGNEQFF	TGTGCCAGCAGCGCGGGGGGGGGCTTTGGAAATGAGCAGTTCTTC
NA	NA	TRBV30	TRBJ1-5	CAWSVGAEQPQHF	TGTGCCTGGAGTGTAGGGGCCGAACAGCCCCAGCATTTT
NA	TRBD1	TRBV30	TRBJ1-4	CAWSVAGTGSEKLFF	TGTGCCTGGAGTGTGGCCGGGACAGGGAGCGAAAAACTGTTTTTT
NA	NA	TRBV30	TRBJ2-3	CAWSRGGGRDTQYF	TGTGCCTGGAGTCGGGGCGGGGGCCGAGATACGCAGTATTTT
NA	NA	TRBV7-2	TRBJ1-1	CASSRDYMNTEAFF	TGTGCCAGCAGCCGGGACTACATGAACACTGAAGCTTTCTTT
NA	NA	TRBV19	TRBJ1-1	CASSIRGVGTEAFF	TGTGCCAGTAGTATCAGGGGAGTGGGCACTGAAGCTTTCTTT
NA	NA	TRBV29-1	TRBJ1-1	CSGWTGGTEAFF	TGCAGCGGATGGACGGGGGGAACTGAAGCTTTCTTT
medium-sized	NA	TRBV3-1/TRBV3-2	TRBJ1-3	CASSLKGGNTIYF	TGTGCCAGCAGCCTAAAGGGGGGAAACACCATATATTTT
NA	NA	TRBV7-8	TRBJ2-2	CASSLPTRNRAGELFF	TGTGCCAGCAGCTTACCCACACGCAACAGGGCTGGGGAGCTGTTTTTT
once	NA	TRBV4-1	TRBJ2-1	CASSQPTSNNEQFF	TGCGCCAGCAGCCAGCCCACATCCAACAATGAGCAGTTCTTC
once	TRBD1	TRBV6-5	TRBJ1-4	CASSSTGGSEKLFF	TGTGCCAGCAGTTCCACAGGGGGTAGTGAAAAACTGTTTTTT
NA	TRBD2	TRBV28	TRBJ2-1	CASRTLGIRGAYNEQFF	TGTGCCAGCAGGACTCTGGGAATCCGGGGGGCCTACAATGAGCAGTTCTTC
NA	TRBD2	TRBV19	TRBJ2-1	CASSIASGSDSYNEQFF	TGTGCCAGTAGTATAGCTAGCGGGAGCGATTCTTACAATGAGCAGTTCTTC
NA	TRBD1	TRBV5-6	TRBJ2-5	CASSSSGTGGETQYF	TGTGCCAGCAGCTCCTCCGGGACAGGGGGTGAGACCCAGTACTTC
NA	NA	TRBV15	TRBJ1-3	CATRQGETSGNTIYF	TGTGCCACCAGACAGGGAGAAACCTCTGGAAACACCATATATTTT
NA	NA	TRBV4-1	TRBJ2-1	CASSHPDSNEQFF	TGCGCCAGCAGCCACCCGGACTCTAATGAGCAGTTCTTC